This T cell receptor (beta chain) was sequenced in a study of response to subunit inactivated influenza vaccine. General study results and limits: There was a suggestion from the authors that each seasonal influenza vaccination recruits few new T cells.

Per the germline V gene, CDR1 is SGHNT and CDR2 is YYREEE (reference sequence). CDR3 length equals 15 residues. Trimming removed 1 base at V and 4 bases at J, with 13 bases between. Comments on this clonotype: The target antigen is unknown.

TCRdb reprocessed the RT-PCR reads with MiXCR, giving one entry per CDR3 protein. The sample has 600,000 to 850,000 distinct CDR3 sequences, roughly 15% seen once. This chain uses TRBV5-4 with TRBJ2-3; D may be TRBD2 (6 bases). This clonotype was sampled from a man over 45 who received an inactivated influenza vaccine. The sample consisted of PBMCs from blood, taken roughly 15 days before vaccination. The CDR3 loop reads CASSLTSSSADTQYF. In nucleotides, the CDR3 is TGTGCCAGCAGCTTGACTAGCAGTAGCGCAGATACGCAGTATTTT.